This T cell receptor (beta chain) was profiled in a study of blood T cell repertoires in COVID-19. Overall study: Samples came from the United States, Italy and Spain, spanning acute and convalescent COVID-19.

CDR3 length: 18 amino acids. Looked up from germline, CDR1 is LGHNA and CDR2 is YNFKEQ. Trimming took 3 bases from V and 6 from J; bases not matched to a gene: 18. Methods used by the authors: Reference gene primer amplification gave estimated nucleated cell counts. Here immunoSEQ multiplex PCR was the method, and the copy in TCRdb shows in-frame clones only, minus some. Clone size and V and J calls were adopted from that table, with D and trimming inferred from the DNA. The sample holds under 130,000 clones, about 85% seen once. The sample was peripheral blood. This TCR was sampled from a human donor in a cohort sampled during active COVID-19. The chain joins TRBV4-2 to TRBJ1-2, with 8 bases aligning to TRBD1. CDR3: CASSHEGRGTGGGDGYTF. The CDR3 coding sequence is TGTGCCAGCAGCCATGAAGGGAGGGGGACAGGAGGGGGCGATGGCTACACCTTC.